This is a list of T cell receptor beta chains from one sample in a study of CD8+ T cells in alopecia areata. Here immunoSEQ multiplex PCR was the method, and the copy in TCRdb shows in-frame clones only, minus some. The profile shows roughly 200,000 clones, about 55% of them singletons. This specimen was CD8+ T cells sorted from blood, taken at week 24, from a patient treated with tofacitinib. These TCRs come from a human donor with alopecia areata. Both conserved end residues are part of each CDR3.

V gene | CDR3 protein
TRBV30 | CAWSAQGKGGTDTQYF
TRBV4-3 | CASSQDGAGGPYNEQFF
TRBV29-1 | CSVEKLDWTGKNLYQETQYF
TRBV5-1 | CASSPEGTGSDYGYTF
TRBV7-3 | CASSLPVRGESTEAFF
TRBV23-1 | CASSQRQPQHF
TRBV29-1 | CSVEVAGGVGEQFF
TRBV27 | CASSPLLGGSSYEQYF
TRBV18 | CASSPPGTSTEAFF
TRBV28 | CASSSWGTGKYF
TRBV29-1 | CSSRGGSGELFF
TRBV14 | CASSQANTDTQYF
TRBV4-3 | CASSQLTGGRTEAFF
TRBV19 | CASSIAGGFTGELFF
TRBV9 | CASSQQGSYGYTF
TRBV7-9 | CASSSLVSDEQYF
TRBV6-5 | CASSPDRLNEKLFF
TRBV29-1 | CSVSGTSNTGELFF
TRBV7-9 | CASSDRGRPAGANVLTF
TRBV29-1 | CSAYHNNEQFF
TRBV9 | CASSVRGGYNEQFF
TRBV10-3 | CAISGGAVYEQYF
TRBV4-3 | CASSQDSTTLQGRDGYTF
TRBV2 | CASSEAMGQAYEQYF
TRBV6-5 | CASRSDSSYEQYF
TRBV9 | CASSTLDRPLNDEQFF
TRBV23-1 | CASSLSGPSSYNEQFF
TRBV5-1 | CASSLSTGNEQYF
TRBV29-1 | CSAEADTQYF
TRBV5-1 | CASSLPKGTANTEAFF
TRBV11-1 | CASSFRGGNEQFF
TRBV11-3 | CASSLGQSGYEQYF
TRBV4-3 | CASSRVLSSADTQYF
TRBV13 | CASSLGTNISTDGYTF
TRBV30 | CAWSPGGVEQYF
TRBV10-3 | CAISDGGVTGELFF
TRBV4-2 | CASSQDWGTGELFF
TRBV30 | CAWSLSGGTDTQYF
TRBV27 | CASSRTGGDTEAFF
TRBV5-4 | CASSLTSGYNEQFF
TRBV6-1 | CASSEPWGPKNTGELFF
TRBV11-2 | CASSLGGGTQETQYF
TRBV2 | CATPVVTSGGTDTQYF
TRBV7-9 | CASSAGTDNEQFF
TRBV5-6 | CASSLVTGGAGPDTQYF
TRBV30 | CAWRTGATNEKLFF
TRBV5-1 | CASSPMVAGGSIYEQYF
TRBV6-5 | CASSLAGGLQQYF
TRBV19 | CASRHSGQPQHF
TRBV30 | CAWETGGEQYF
TRBV12-5 | CASGSFEVETQYF
TRBV5-1 | CASSSGVDNEQFF
TRBV2 | CASRVLAGPNTEAFF
TRBV10-2 | CASSDSGDSRVYNEQFF
TRBV4-3 | CASSQGRTDNYGYTF
TRBV29-1 | CSVIFVGLGNIQYF
TRBV13 | CASSLGDEQFF
TRBV2 | CASTGQGVEAFF
TRBV19 | CASSTDWDRDYGYTF
TRBV7-6 | CASSSDSSSWYF